The present T cell receptor beta chain was sequenced within a study of vaccination effects on CD4 cells after COVID-19. V was clipped by 5 bases and J by 7 bases, with 21 bases between them. The CDR3 totals 16 residues. In germline, CDR1 is PRHDT, CDR2 FYEKMQ (reference sequence). A note on this clone: Its specificity is not known.

Cells that had been cultured for 9 to 10 days were the source of isolated CD4+ T cells. Nucleocapsid antibodies stayed negative before and after vaccination, showing no earlier SARS-CoV-2 infection. Only in-frame clones appear in the TCRdb table, and some are missing; sequencing was by immunoSEQ multiplex PCR. The sample includes about 35,000 clones, around 63% of them seen just once. V usage is TRBV13 and J usage is TRBJ2-1, with a tentative D call TRBD2 (7 bases). The material was CD4+ T cells from PBMCs cultured without peptide, obtained before COVID-19 vaccination. This receptor was identified in a human donor who received a COVID-19 vaccine. The CDR3: CASSNYGGLAPNEQFF. The CDR3 nucleotides read TGTGCCAGCAGCAACTACGGGGGGCTAGCCCCAAATGAGCAGTTCTTC.